This TCR beta chain was profiled in a study of technical replicates of blood from a handful of donors listed by TCRdb under 2017. Comments on this clone: Its recognized antigen is unknown. Base qualities are not at hand, and no much larger clone is one base apart.

The library relied on the immunoSEQ multiplex PCR assay. The table was pulled from immuneACCESS by TCRdb, which kept in-frame rearrangements only. Such tables lose some clones; where checked, under half of the loss comes from unresolved V genes, and the rest has no known cause. Across this sample there are about 80,000 clones, with 90% to 95% seen only once. Jointly, the top ten make up 0.39% of the sample. Trimming accounts for 8 bases at V and 7 bases at J, while the number of junction bases matched to no gene is 10. Taken from the germline V gene, the CDR1 and CDR2 loops are SQVTM and ANQGSEA. The CDR3 numbers 14 residues from cysteine through phenylalanine. The entry retains the CDR3 DNA only, 42 bases that are in frame from base 1.

In this chain, TRBV29-1 is recombined with TRBJ2-1; 11 junctional bases match TRBD2. Sample: T cells isolated from PBMCs. The clonotype comes from a human donor in good health. The nucleotide sequence reads TGCAGCCTTTACACTAGCGGGAGTTCGAATGAGCAGTTCTTC. Its protein product is CSLYTSGSSNEQFF.